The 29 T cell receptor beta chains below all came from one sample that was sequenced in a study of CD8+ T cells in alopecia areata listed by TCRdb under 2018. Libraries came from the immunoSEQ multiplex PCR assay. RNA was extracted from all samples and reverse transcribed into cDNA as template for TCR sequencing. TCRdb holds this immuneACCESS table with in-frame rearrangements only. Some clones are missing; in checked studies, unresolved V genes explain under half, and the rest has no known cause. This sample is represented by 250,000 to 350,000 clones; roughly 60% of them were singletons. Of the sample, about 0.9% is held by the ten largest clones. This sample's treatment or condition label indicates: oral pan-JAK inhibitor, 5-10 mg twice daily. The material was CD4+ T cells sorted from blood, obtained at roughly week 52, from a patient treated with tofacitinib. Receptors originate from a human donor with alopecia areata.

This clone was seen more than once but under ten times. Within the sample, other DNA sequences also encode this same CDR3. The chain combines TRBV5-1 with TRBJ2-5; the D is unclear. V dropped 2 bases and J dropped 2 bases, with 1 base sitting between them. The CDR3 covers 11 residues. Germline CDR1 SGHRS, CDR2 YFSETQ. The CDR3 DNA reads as TGCGCCAGCAGCTTACAAGAGACCCAGTACTTC. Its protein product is CASSLQETQYF.

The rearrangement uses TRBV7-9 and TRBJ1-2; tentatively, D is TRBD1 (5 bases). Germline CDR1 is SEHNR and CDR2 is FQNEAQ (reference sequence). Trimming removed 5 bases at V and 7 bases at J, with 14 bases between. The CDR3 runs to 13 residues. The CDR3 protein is CASSQGPRVGYTF. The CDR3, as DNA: TGTGCCAGCAGCCAAGGTCCCAGGGTTGGCTACACCTTC. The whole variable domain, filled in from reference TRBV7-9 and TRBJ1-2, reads DTGVSQNPRHKITKRGQNVTFRCDPISEHNRLYWYRQTLGQGPEFLTYFQNEAQLEKSRLLSDRFSAERPKGSFSTLEIQRTEQGDSAMYLCASSQGPRVGYTFGSGTRLTVV.

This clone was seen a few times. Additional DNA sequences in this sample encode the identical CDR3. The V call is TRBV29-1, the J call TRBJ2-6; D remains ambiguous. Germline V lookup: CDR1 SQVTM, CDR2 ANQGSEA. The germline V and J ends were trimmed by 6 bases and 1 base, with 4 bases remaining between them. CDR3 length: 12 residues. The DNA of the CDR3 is TGCAGCGTCCTTTCTGGGGCCAACGTCCTGACTTTC. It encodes CSVLSGANVLTF.

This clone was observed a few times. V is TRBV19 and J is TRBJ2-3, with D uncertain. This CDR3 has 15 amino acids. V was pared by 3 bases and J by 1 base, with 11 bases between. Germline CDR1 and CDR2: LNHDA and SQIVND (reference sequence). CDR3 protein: CASSIRREGTDTQYF. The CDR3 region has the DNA TGTGCCAGTAGTATTCGCAGAGAGGGCACAGATACGCAGTATTTT.

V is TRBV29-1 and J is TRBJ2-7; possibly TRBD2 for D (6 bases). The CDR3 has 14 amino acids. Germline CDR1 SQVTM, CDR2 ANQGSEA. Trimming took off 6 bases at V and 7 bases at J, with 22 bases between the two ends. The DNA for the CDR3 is TGCAGCGTAATTGTGGACACGGCGGGATTAGAGCAGTACTTC. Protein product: CSVIVDTAGLEQYF.

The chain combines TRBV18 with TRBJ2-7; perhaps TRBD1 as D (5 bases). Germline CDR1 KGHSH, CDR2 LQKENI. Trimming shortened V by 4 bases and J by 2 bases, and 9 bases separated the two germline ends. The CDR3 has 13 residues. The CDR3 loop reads CASSLDRAYEQYF. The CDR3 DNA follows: TGTGCCAGCTCACTAGACAGAGCCTACGAGCAGTACTTC.

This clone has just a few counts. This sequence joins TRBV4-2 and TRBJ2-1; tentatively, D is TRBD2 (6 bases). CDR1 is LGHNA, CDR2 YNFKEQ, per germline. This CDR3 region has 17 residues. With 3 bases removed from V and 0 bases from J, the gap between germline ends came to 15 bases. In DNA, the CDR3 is TGTGCCAGCAGCCAGCCGGGACTCCCAAGCTCCTACAATGAGCAGTTCTTC. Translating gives CASSQPGLPSSYNEQFF.

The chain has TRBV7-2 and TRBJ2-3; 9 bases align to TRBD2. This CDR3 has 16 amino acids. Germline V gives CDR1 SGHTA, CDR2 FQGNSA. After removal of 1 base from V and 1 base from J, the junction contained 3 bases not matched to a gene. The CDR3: CASSLGRLAGTDTQYF. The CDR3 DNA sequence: TGTGCCAGCAGCTTAGGGAGACTAGCGGGCACAGATACGCAGTATTTT.

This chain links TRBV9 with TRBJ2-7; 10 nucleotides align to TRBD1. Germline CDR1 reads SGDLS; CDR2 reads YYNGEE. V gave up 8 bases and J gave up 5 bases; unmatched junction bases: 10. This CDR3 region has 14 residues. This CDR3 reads CASSGRDRGHEQYF. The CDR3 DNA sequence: TGTGCCAGTTCGGGGAGGGACAGGGGACACGAGCAGTACTTC.

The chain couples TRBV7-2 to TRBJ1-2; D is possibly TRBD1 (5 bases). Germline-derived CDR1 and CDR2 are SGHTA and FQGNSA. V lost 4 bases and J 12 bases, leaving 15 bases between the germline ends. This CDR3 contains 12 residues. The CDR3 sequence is CASSSRDGPNTF. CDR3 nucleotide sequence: TGTGCCAGCAGCTCCCGGGACGGACCTAACACCTTC.

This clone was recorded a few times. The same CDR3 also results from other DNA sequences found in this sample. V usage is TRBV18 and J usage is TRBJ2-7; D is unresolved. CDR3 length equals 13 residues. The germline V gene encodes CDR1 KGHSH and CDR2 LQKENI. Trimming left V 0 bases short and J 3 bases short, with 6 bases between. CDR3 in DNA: TGTGCCAGCTCACCACCGGGAAGCTACGAGCAGTACTTC. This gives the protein CASSPPGSYEQYF.

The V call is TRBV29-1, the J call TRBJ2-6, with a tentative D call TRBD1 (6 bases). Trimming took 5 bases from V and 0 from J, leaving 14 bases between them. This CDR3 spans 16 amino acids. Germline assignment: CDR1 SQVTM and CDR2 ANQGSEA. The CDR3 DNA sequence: TGCAGCGTTAGTTGGGGGCCTAGCTCTGGGGCCAACGTCCTGACTTTC. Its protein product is CSVSWGPSSGANVLTF.

The CDR3 is CASSEYNSGGLNEQFF. The DNA for the CDR3 is TGTGCCAGCAGTGAATATAACAGCGGGGGCCTAAATGAGCAGTTCTTC. The chain employs TRBV25-1 and TRBJ2-1, with 8 bases fitting TRBD2. Germline loops: CDR1 MGHDK, CDR2 SYGVNS. The V gene end was trimmed by 0 bases and the J gene end by 7 bases; junction bases not matched to a gene: 8. This CDR3 contains 16 residues.

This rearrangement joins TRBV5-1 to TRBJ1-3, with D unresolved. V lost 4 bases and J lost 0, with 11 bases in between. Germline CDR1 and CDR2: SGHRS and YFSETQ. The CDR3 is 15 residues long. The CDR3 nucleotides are TGCGCCAGCAGCGCCCAGTGGAACTCTGGAAACACCATATATTTT. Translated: CASSAQWNSGNTIYF.

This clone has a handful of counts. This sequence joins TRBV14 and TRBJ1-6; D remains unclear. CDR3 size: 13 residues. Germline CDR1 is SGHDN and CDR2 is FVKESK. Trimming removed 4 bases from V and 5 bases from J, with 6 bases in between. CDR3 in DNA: TGTGCCAGCAGCCGAGTACATAATTCACCCCTCCACTTT. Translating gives CASSRVHNSPLHF.

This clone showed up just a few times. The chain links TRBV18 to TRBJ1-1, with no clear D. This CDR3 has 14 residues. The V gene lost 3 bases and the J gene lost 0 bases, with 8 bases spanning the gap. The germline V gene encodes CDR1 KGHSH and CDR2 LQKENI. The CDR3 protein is CASSPALMNTEAFF. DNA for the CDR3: TGTGCCAGCTCACCGGCGCTTATGAACACTGAAGCTTTCTTT.

The CDR3 DNA reads as TGCGCCAGCAGCCAGGGGACAAGGGGTGAAAAACTGTTTTTT. This gives the protein CASSQGTRGEKLFF. This rearrangement joins TRBV4-1 to TRBJ1-4; weak D call: TRBD1 (6 bases). Trimming shortened V by 3 bases and J by 7 bases, and 12 bases separated the two germline ends. Germline CDR1 is MGHRA and CDR2 is YSYEKL. This CDR3 has 14 residues.

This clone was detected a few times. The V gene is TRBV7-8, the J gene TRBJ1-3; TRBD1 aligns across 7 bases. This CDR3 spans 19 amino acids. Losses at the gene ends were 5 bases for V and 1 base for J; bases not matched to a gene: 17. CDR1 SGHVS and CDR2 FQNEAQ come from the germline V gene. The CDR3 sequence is CASSINRLPQGRSGNTIYF. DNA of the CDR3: TGTGCCAGCAGCATCAACCGACTACCACAGGGGAGGTCTGGAAACACCATATATTTT.

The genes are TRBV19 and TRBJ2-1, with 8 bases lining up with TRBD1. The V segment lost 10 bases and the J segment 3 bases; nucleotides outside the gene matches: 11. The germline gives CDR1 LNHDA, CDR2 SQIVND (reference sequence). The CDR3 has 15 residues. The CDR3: CATLEIGQGYNEQFF. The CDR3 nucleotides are TGTGCCACCCTCGAAATCGGACAGGGCTACAATGAGCAGTTCTTC.

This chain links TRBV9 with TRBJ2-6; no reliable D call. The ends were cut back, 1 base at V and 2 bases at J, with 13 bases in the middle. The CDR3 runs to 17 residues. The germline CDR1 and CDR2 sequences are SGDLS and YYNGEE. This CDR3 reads CASSVTAKWTGANVLTF. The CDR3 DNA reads TGTGCCAGCAGCGTAACGGCCAAGTGGACTGGGGCCAACGTCCTGACTTTC.

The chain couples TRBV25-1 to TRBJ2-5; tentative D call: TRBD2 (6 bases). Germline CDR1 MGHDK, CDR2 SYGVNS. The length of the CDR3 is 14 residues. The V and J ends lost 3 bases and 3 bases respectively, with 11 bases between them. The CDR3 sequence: CASSDVRREETQYF. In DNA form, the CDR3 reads TGTGCCAGCAGTGATGTCCGGAGGGAAGAGACCCAGTACTTC.

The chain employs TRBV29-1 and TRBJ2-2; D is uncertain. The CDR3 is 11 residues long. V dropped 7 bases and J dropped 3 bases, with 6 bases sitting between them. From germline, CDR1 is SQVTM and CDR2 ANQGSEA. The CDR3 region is CSAGDTGELFF. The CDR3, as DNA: TGCAGCGCTGGGGACACCGGGGAGCTGTTTTTT.

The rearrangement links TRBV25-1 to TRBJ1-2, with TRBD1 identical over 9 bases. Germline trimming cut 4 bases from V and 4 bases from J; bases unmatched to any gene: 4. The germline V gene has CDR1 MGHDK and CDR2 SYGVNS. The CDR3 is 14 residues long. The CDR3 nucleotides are TGTGCCAGCAGTGTCGGGACAGGGCGCTATGGCTACACCTTC. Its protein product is CASSVGTGRYGYTF.

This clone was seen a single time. CDR3 sequence reads: CAWSVGGGLETQYF. CDR3 in DNA: TGTGCCTGGAGTGTCGGCGGGGGGCTGGAGACCCAGTACTTC. This chain connects TRBV30 to TRBJ2-5, with 8 bases fitting TRBD2. V shed 0 bases, J shed 5 bases, and the junction held 5 bases outside the gene matches. The germline gives CDR1 GTSNPN, CDR2 SVGIG (reference sequence). The CDR3 length is 14 residues.

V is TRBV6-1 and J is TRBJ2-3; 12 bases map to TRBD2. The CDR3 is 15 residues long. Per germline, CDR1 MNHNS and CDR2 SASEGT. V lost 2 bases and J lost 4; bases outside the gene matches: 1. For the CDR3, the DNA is TGTGCCAGCAGTGAACTAGCGGGGGGGCCAGATACGCAGTATTTT. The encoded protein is CASSELAGGPDTQYF.

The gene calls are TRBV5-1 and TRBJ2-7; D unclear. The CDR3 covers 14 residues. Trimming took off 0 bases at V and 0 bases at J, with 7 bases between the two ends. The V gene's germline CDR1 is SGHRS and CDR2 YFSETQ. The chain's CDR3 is CASSLERSSYEQYF. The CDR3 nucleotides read TGCGCCAGCAGCTTGGAGAGGAGCTCCTACGAGCAGTACTTC.

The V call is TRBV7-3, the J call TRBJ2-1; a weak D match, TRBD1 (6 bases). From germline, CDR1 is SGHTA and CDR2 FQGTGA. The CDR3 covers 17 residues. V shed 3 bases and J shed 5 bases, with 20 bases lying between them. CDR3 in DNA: TGTGCCAGCAGCTTTTATCCCCTCCGGGCAGGGGACAATGAGCAGTTCTTC. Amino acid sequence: CASSFYPLRAGDNEQFF.

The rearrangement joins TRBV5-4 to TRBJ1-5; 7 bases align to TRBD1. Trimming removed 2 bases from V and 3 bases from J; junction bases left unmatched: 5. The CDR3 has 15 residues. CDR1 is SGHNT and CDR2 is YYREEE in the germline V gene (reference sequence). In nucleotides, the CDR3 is TGTGCCAGCAGCTTTGGAGGGGGCTTCAATCAGCCCCAGCATTTT. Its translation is CASSFGGGFNQPQHF.

The CDR3 region is CASSLTASTDTQYF. Written as DNA, the CDR3 is TGTGCCAGCAGCTTAACGGCTAGCACAGATACGCAGTATTTT. The V and J genes are TRBV11-2 and TRBJ2-3; D ambiguous. The CDR3 loop spans 14 amino acids. The V gene lost 2 bases and the J gene lost 0 bases, with 6 bases spanning the gap. Germline V gives CDR1 SGHAT, CDR2 FQNNGV.